Here is one T cell receptor beta chain with its context. The target antigen is unknown. This record comes from a study of high-grade serous ovarian cancer treatment subgroups. In the study overall: Samples averaged about 15,000 reads and several thousand unique TCR beta rearrangements.

The ends lost 0 bases at V and 1 base at J; junction bases unmatched: 11. The CDR3 is 19 amino acids. Germline CDR1 and CDR2: MNHEY and SMNVEV (reference sequence). Tumor tissue was taken before any definitive surgery or chemotherapy was given. Study outcomes and limitations: Different patients shared almost no repertoire; same-patient tumors shared about 0.1 to 0.79.

Libraries were prepared by immunoSEQ multiplex PCR; TCRdb keeps only in-frame clonotypes and omits some of them. The table records about 9,000 clones, more than 75% of them present only once. The sequence was collected from a human donor with high-grade serous ovarian cancer. This chain joins TRBV27 and TRBJ1-1; 10 nucleotides agree with TRBD1. Sequenced: tumor tissue. CDR3 loop: CASSLSPGQGSTRNTEAFF. The CDR3 region has the DNA TGTGCCAGCAGTTTATCGCCGGGACAGGGGTCCACGAGGAACACTGAAGCTTTCTTT.